The 8 T cell receptor beta chains below come from one sample, sequenced in a study of T cell repertoires in cytomegalovirus infection. MiXCR was run by TCRdb on the reads, yielding one entry per CDR3 protein. The data contain 900,000 to 950,000 distinct CDR3 sequences, approximately 33% of them seen just once; the ten biggest clones take up roughly 13%. The antigens these receptors bind are not known. The sample here was cultured CD8+ T cells from PBMCs, taken from culture after CMV antigen stimulation. The receptors here all came from a human donor in good health (CMV status not recorded). Some clones in this sample may be carry-over from other donors' samples.

The rearrangement joins TRBV6-1 to TRBJ2-5; D perhaps matches TRBD1 (7 bases). Germline V gene lookup returns CDR1 MNHNS and CDR2 SASEGT. Deletions cut 5 bases from V and 5 bases from J, with 18 bases between. This CDR3 is built from 15 residues. The CDR3 DNA follows: TGTGCCAGCAGTTACGAAGACAGGGAGGTGGAGACCCAGTACTTC. This codes for CASSYEDREVETQYF.

This CDR3 reads CASSFPINQPQHF. In DNA form, the CDR3 reads TGTGCCAGCAGTTTCCCCATCAATCAGCCCCAGCATTTT. This chain uses TRBV28 with TRBJ1-5, with D hard to call. The CDR3 extends over 13 amino acids. Trimming stripped 3 bases from V and 3 bases from J, with 6 bases between. Germline lookup yields CDR1 MDHEN and CDR2 SYDVKM.

The chain combines TRBV27 with TRBJ2-1; D call uncertain. The CDR3 runs 16 residues. The germline V gene has CDR1 MNHEY and CDR2 SMNVEV (reference sequence). V lost 2 bases and J lost 8, with 19 bases in between. The CDR3 reads CASSLTLARVSDEQFF. In DNA form, the CDR3 reads TGTGCCAGCAGTTTAACGTTGGCCAGAGTAAGTGATGAGCAGTTCTTC.

At least ten counts were recorded for this clonotype. J is TRBJ1-2 and V is TRBV7-9, with unresolved D. Trimming stripped 3 bases from V and 2 bases from J, with 4 bases between. Germline assignment: CDR1 SEHNR and CDR2 FQNEAQ (reference sequence). The CDR3 runs 12 residues. The CDR3 is CASSLANYGYTF. The CDR3 bases are TGTGCCAGCAGCTTGGCGAACTATGGCTACACCTTC.

In this sample, this clonotype turned up many times. The V call is TRBV5-6, the J call TRBJ1-6; a weak D match, TRBD1 (5 bases). Trimming removed 4 bases at V and 5 bases at J, with 16 bases between. The V gene's germline CDR1 is SGHDT and CDR2 YYEEEE. The CDR3 consists of 16 residues. The CDR3 here is CASSTPKGRNNSPLHF. The CDR3 DNA reads TGTGCCAGCAGCACCCCCAAGGGACGGAATAATTCACCCCTCCACTTT.

This chain uses TRBV15 with TRBJ2-7; D is uncertain. Trimming stripped 1 base from V and 2 bases from J, with 12 bases between. The CDR3 runs 15 residues. The V gene's germline CDR1 is LNHNV and CDR2 YYDKDF (reference sequence). Written as DNA, the CDR3 is TGTGCCACCAGCAGAGGCCGACAAGGACCCTACGAGCAGTACTTC. It specifies CATSRGRQGPYEQYF.

The V call is TRBV6-5, the J call TRBJ1-6, with D unresolved. The V end lost 0 bases, the J end lost 6 bases, and 15 bases lay between the germline ends. This CDR3 contains 17 residues. CDR1 and CDR2 from the germline V gene are MNHEY and SVGAGI. The CDR3 DNA reads TGTGCCAGCAGTTACTCGATTCTGGGCAGACCTAATTCACCCCTCCACTTT. Amino acid sequence: CASSYSILGRPNSPLHF.

This clonotype was seen only a few times. The J gene is TRBJ1-5, the V gene TRBV27; D gene uncertain. The CDR3 length is 15 residues. The germline CDR1 and CDR2 sequences are MNHEY and SMNVEV (reference sequence). Trimming removed 5 bases at V and 1 base at J, with 12 bases between. CDR3 sequence (DNA): TGTGCCAGCAGTCCCCGGAGGGTGAGCAATCAGCCCCAGCATTTT. It codes for CASSPRRVSNQPQHF.